The present TCR beta chain was sequenced within a study of regulatory T cells in long-lasting Graves disease. Overall study: Over-5-year antithyroid drug use with positive TSH receptor antibodies defined persistent Graves' disease in the study.

Study observations and caveats: Persistent disease samples used TRBV28, TRBJ1-2 and TRBJ2-5 preferentially. Possibly, accuracy suffered from the small sample size. The number of shared public clonotypes was higher in persistent patients (approximately 2,600) than new patients (approximately 1,000).

Of note for this clonotype: No antigen is known for it.

HTBI primers from iRepertoire and Arm-PCR of CDR3 regions yielded the TCR beta libraries. TCRdb passed the multiplex PCR reads through MiXCR, listing each CDR3 protein once. Seen here are roughly 300,000 distinct CDR3 sequences, around 20% observed once, and the top ten hold less than 30%. V was clipped by 5 bases and J by 4 bases; unmatched bases: 8. Looked up from germline, CDR1 is SNHLY and CDR2 is FYNNEI. This CDR3 has 15 residues. Indicated time point: persistent/refractory GD, antithyroid drugs over 5 years with positive TRAb. TCR sequences were obtained from RNA taken from PBMCs. The sequences come from peripheral blood mononuclear cells (PBMCs), collected when the disease was refractory, from a patient treated with antithyroid drugs. The receptor's source is a female donor with Graves disease. The chain combines TRBV2 with TRBJ2-3, with TRBD2 matching 8 bases. The CDR3 reads CASSSLRLAPDTQYF. CDR3 nucleotides: TGTGCCAGCAGTAGCCTTCGACTAGCGCCAGATACGCAGTATTTT.